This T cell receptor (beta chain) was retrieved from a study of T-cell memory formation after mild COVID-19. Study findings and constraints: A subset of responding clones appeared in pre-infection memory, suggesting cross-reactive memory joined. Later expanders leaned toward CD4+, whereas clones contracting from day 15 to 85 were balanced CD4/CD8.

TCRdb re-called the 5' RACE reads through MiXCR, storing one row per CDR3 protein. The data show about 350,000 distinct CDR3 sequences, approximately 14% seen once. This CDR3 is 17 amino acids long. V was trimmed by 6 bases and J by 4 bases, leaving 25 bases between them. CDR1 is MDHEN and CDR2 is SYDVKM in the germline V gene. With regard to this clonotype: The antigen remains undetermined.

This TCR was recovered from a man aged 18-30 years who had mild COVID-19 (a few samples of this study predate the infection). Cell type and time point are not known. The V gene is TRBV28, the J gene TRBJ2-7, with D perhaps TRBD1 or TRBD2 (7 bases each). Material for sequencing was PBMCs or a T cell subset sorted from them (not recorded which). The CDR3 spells CASRYRGDREGIYEQYV. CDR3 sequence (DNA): TGTGCCAGCAGATACCGGGGCGACAGGGAGGGTATTTACGAGCAGTACGTC.